This T cell receptor beta chain was sequenced in a study of blood T cell repertoires in COVID-19. Across the study: Italy, Spain and the United States were the sources of the convalescent and acute COVID-19 samples. T cells, B-cell-depleted T cells, or PBMCs supplied cDNA or gDNA.

Per the authors' pipeline: Nucleated cell counts were estimated from reference gene primer amplification. Method: immunoSEQ multiplex PCR; TCRdb's copy keeps in-frame clones and lacks some. For V, J and clone size, that table is used; D and trimming come from the DNA. The data hold some 90,000 clones, with 86% observed a single time. This receptor was identified in a human donor in a cohort sampled during active COVID-19. Material for sequencing was peripheral blood.

For the CDR3, the DNA is TGTGCCAGCAGCCAAACAGGGATCAATCAGCCCCAGCATTTT. This encodes CASSQTGINQPQHF. The V and J genes are TRBV27 and TRBJ1-5; D is possibly TRBD1 (6 bases). The V gene's germline CDR1 is MNHEY and CDR2 SMNVEV (reference sequence). This CDR3 is 14 amino acids long. The V end was cut by 6 bases, the J end by 3 bases, with 12 bases between.